The 17 T cell receptor beta chains listed next were all sequenced from one sample in a study of technical replicates of blood from a few donors. The method was immunoSEQ multiplex PCR; TCRdb's version includes in-frame clones alone and lacks a portion of them. Of around 93,000 clones in the sample, around 95% were seen once. Material: T cells isolated from PBMCs. Source of these receptors: a human donor in good health.

The gene calls are TRBV7-2 and TRBJ1-4; maybe TRBD1 (6 bases). The V end was cut by 0 bases, the J end by 8 bases, with 13 bases between. The germline V gene encodes CDR1 SGHTA and CDR2 FQGNSA. The CDR3 runs 15 residues. This chain's CDR3 is CASSLARGAEEKLFF. The CDR3 region has the DNA TGTGCCAGCAGCTTAGCGCGGGGGGCTGAAGAAAAACTGTTTTTT.

The chain joins TRBV2 to TRBJ2-5; 9 bases fit TRBD1. Trimming removed 10 bases from V and 5 bases from J; junction bases left unmatched: 8. This CDR3 has 13 amino acids. Looked up from germline, CDR1 is SNHLY and CDR2 is FYNNEI. The CDR3 is CAITGGARETQYF. CDR3 coding DNA: TGTGCCATTACAGGGGGCGCGAGGGAGACCCAGTACTTC.

This CDR3 reads CASSLFITGELFF. The CDR3 region has the DNA TGTGCCAGCAGCTTATTTATCACCGGGGAGCTGTTTTTT. This rearrangement joins TRBV11-3 to TRBJ2-2; D gene uncertain. This CDR3 has 13 amino acids. Germline V gives CDR1 SGHNT, CDR2 YENEEA. Trimming shortened V by 2 bases and J by 4 bases, and 5 bases separated the two germline ends.

This chain connects TRBV27 to TRBJ1-1; D gene ambiguous. The germline V and J ends were trimmed by 2 bases and 8 bases, with 15 bases remaining between them. CDR3 length: 14 amino acids. CDR1 and CDR2 (germline): MNHEY, SMNVEV (reference sequence). The CDR3 bases are TGTGCCAGCAGTTTAAATGGGCCGAGATTCGAAGCTTTCTTT. Translation gives CASSLNGPRFEAFF.

The J gene is TRBJ2-3, the V gene TRBV11-3, with D unclear. Germline V CDR1 and CDR2: SGHNT, YENEEA. V was shortened by 4 bases and J by 2 bases, with 16 bases between the two germline ends. CDR3 size: 16 residues. The CDR3 loop reads CASSSRSTQHTDTQYF. Here the CDR3 DNA reads TGTGCCAGCAGCTCTAGATCTACTCAGCACACAGATACGCAGTATTTT. The whole variable domain, remainder taken from reference TRBV11-3 and TRBJ2-3, is EAGVVQSPRYKIIEKKQPVAFWCNPISGHNTLYWYLQNLGQGPELLIRYENEEAVDDSQLPKDRFSAERLKGVDSTLKIQPAELGDSAVYLCASSSRSTQHTDTQYFGPGTRLTVL.

The gene calls are TRBV7-6 and TRBJ2-7; 8 nucleotides match TRBD2. There are 15 residues in the CDR3. The V gene's germline CDR1 is SGHVS and CDR2 FNYEAQ. Unmatched junction bases numbered 2, after V lost 1 base and J lost 0 bases. The CDR3 sequence is CASSLGLASSYEQYF. Here the CDR3 DNA reads TGTGCCAGCAGCTTAGGACTAGCGTCCTCCTACGAGCAGTACTTC.

The chain combines TRBV6-1 with TRBJ2-7, with D unclear. From germline, CDR1 is MNHNS and CDR2 SASEGT. The V end was cut by 7 bases, the J end by 3 bases, with 10 bases between. The CDR3 consists of 12 residues. CDR3 DNA sequence: TGTGCCAGCATGGCTAGTCTCTACGAGCAGTACTTC. Protein product: CASMASLYEQYF.

This chain connects TRBV7-2 to TRBJ2-5; TRBD1 might be the D (5 bases). Trimming cost V 1 base and J 4 bases, with 10 bases left between them. This CDR3 has 14 residues. CDR1 is SGHTA and CDR2 is FQGNSA in the germline V gene. The CDR3 nucleotides are TGTGCCAGCAGCTTAGATAGGGGTCGAGAGACCCAGTACTTC. Residues: CASSLDRGRETQYF.

V and J are TRBV5-1 and TRBJ2-3; the D is unclear. The CDR3 runs to 13 residues. V lost 1 base to trimming and J lost 3 bases, with 6 bases between them. Germline loops: CDR1 SGHRS, CDR2 YFSETQ. In nucleotides, the CDR3 is TGCGCCAGCAGCTTGACACGTACAGATACGCAGTATTTT. Translated, it gives CASSLTRTDTQYF.

V is TRBV30 and J is TRBJ2-7, with D perhaps TRBD2 (5 bases). Germline V gene lookup returns CDR1 GTSNPN and CDR2 SVGIG (reference sequence). Trimming removed 4 bases from V and 1 base from J, with 11 bases in between. This CDR3 comprises 13 residues. The CDR3 loop is CAWMVSGSYEQYF. For the CDR3, the DNA is TGTGCCTGGATGGTGAGCGGATCCTACGAGCAGTACTTC. Full variable domain (rest looked up from reference TRBV30 and TRBJ2-7): SQTIHQWPATLVQPVGSPLSLECTVEGTSNPNLYWYRQAAGRGLQLLFYSVGIGQISSEVPQNLSASRPQDRQFILSSKKLLLSDSGFYLCAWMVSGSYEQYFGPGTRLTVT.

The chain couples TRBV5-1 to TRBJ2-3, with 8 bases lining up with TRBD1. CDR3 length equals 14 residues. Trimming at V came to 7 bases and at J to 1 base, leaving 5 bases not matched to a gene. Germline lookup yields CDR1 SGHRS and CDR2 YFSETQ. The DNA for the CDR3 is TGCGCCAGCCACCAGGGGGCAGGCACAGATACGCAGTATTTT. It translates to CASHQGAGTDTQYF. The variable domain in full, with the rest retrieved from reference TRBV5-1 and TRBJ2-3, is KAGVTQTPRYLIKTRGQQVTLSCSPISGHRSVSWYQQTPGQGLQFLFEYFSETQRNKGNFPGRFSGRQFSNSRSEMNVSTLELGDSALYLCASHQGAGTDTQYFGPGTRLTVL.

The chain employs TRBV9 and TRBJ1-1; 7 bases match TRBD1. The CDR3 is made up of 14 amino acids. After removal of 5 bases from V and 1 base from J, the junction contained 5 bases not matched to a gene. In germline, CDR1 is SGDLS, CDR2 YYNGEE. CDR3 coding DNA: TGTGCCAGCAGTCGACAGGGACAGAACACTGAAGCTTTCTTT. Protein: CASSRQGQNTEAFF.

V and J are TRBV2 and TRBJ2-7, with TRBD1 as a possible D gene (7 bases). This CDR3 is 14 amino acids long. Per germline, CDR1 SNHLY and CDR2 FYNNEI. V was trimmed by 7 bases and J by 4 bases, leaving 17 bases between them. CDR3: CASTSETGTYEQYF. The CDR3, as DNA: TGTGCCAGCACTAGCGAGACAGGGACTTACGAGCAGTACTTC.

This sequence joins TRBV6-6 and TRBJ2-7, with 8 positions matching TRBD1. J gave up 2 bases and V 2 bases, and 5 bases lay outside the gene matches. The CDR3 runs to 15 residues. In germline, CDR1 is MNHNY, CDR2 SVGAGI (reference sequence). The DNA of the CDR3 is TGTGCCAGCAGTTACCAAGAACAGGGGGCCTACGAGCAGTACTTC. Encoded protein: CASSYQEQGAYEQYF.

The chain links TRBV7-8 to TRBJ2-7, with TRBD2 as a possible D gene (6 bases). CDR3 size: 15 residues. Germline CDR1 is SGHVS and CDR2 is FQNEAQ. The V and J ends lost 5 bases and 3 bases respectively, with 17 bases between them. The CDR3 coding sequence is TGTGCCAGCAGCCACCCTATGGCGGGAAACTACGAGCAGTACTTC. Encoded protein: CASSHPMAGNYEQYF.

The chain uses TRBV21-1 and TRBJ1-2. TRBV21-1 is classified as a pseudogene. This CDR3 has 16 amino acids. The CDR3 protein is CASSRGVLSLRYGYTF. CDR3 in DNA: TGTGCCAGCAGCAGGGGGGTCCTCTCTCTGCGCTATGGCTACACCTTC.

This chain joins TRBV9 and TRBJ2-2; 7 bases align to TRBD2. This CDR3 is 16 amino acids long. The germline gives CDR1 SGDLS, CDR2 YYNGEE. V shed 3 bases and J 1 base; nucleotides not matched to a gene: 6. CDR3 nucleotide sequence: TGTGCCAGCAGCGGAGGGGCTAGCGGGAACACCGGGGAGCTGTTTTTT. Translating gives CASSGGASGNTGELFF.